The next 16 T cell receptor beta chains were all read from a single sample in a study of neoadjuvant nivolumab and ipilimumab in lung cancer. Clones were sequenced by immunoSEQ multiplex PCR, and TCRdb holds only the in-frame ones, with some missing. The sample has approximately 31,000 clones; under 95% are singletons. This specimen was peripheral blood, taken after neoadjuvant nivolumab, alone or with ipilimumab, at or shortly before surgery. Every receptor here comes from an adult with non-small cell lung cancer.

The V and J genes are TRBV11-2 and TRBJ2-2, with 9 bases aligning to TRBD2. CDR3 length equals 15 residues. Germline lookup yields CDR1 SGHAT and CDR2 FQNNGV. Trimming at V came to 4 bases and at J to 3 bases, leaving 3 bases not matched to a gene. The CDR3 region is CASSSRLADTGELFF. The CDR3 DNA sequence: TGTGCCAGCAGCTCTAGACTAGCGGACACCGGGGAGCTGTTTTTT.

V and J are TRBV5-1 and TRBJ2-3; D is unresolved. The ends were cut back, 1 base at V and 6 bases at J, with 6 bases in the middle. The CDR3 has 12 amino acids. Germline CDR1 is SGHRS and CDR2 is YFSETQ. CDR3 nucleotide sequence: TGCGCCAGCAGCTTGTTATCTGATACGCAGTATTTT. Its translation: CASSLLSDTQYF.

J is TRBJ1-3 and V is TRBV5-4; 7 bases match TRBD1. The V gene's germline CDR1 is SGHNT and CDR2 YYREEE (reference sequence). J gave up 6 bases and V 3 bases, and 12 bases lay outside the gene matches. CDR3 length equals 16 residues. The CDR3 coding sequence is TGTGCCAGCAGCTCCTCCCTGGACAGGTCGGAAAACACCATATATTTT. Translated: CASSSSLDRSENTIYF.

The gene calls are TRBV11-2 and TRBJ1-2; weak D call: TRBD1 (6 bases). The CDR3 totals 12 residues. CDR1 and CDR2 (germline): SGHAT, FQNNGV. Deletions cut 5 bases from V and 6 bases from J, with 10 bases between. CDR3 nucleotides: TGTGCCAGCAGCATACAGGGAGATGGCTACACCTTC. Translation: CASSIQGDGYTF.

This sequence joins TRBV15 and TRBJ2-1; the D gene is possibly TRBD2 (5 bases). Germline lookup yields CDR1 LNHNV and CDR2 YYDKDF (reference sequence). V dropped 5 bases and J dropped 10 bases, with 21 bases sitting between them. CDR3 length: 15 amino acids. The CDR3 spells CATSARTSRREEQFF. The CDR3 DNA follows: TGTGCCACCAGCGCCCGAACTAGTCGTCGAGAAGAGCAGTTCTTC.

CDR3 sequence: CASSLGGTSYNEQFF. In nucleotides, the CDR3 is TGTGCCAGCAGCTTAGGCGGGACTAGCTACAATGAGCAGTTCTTC. This chain joins TRBV11-2 and TRBJ2-1; the match to TRBD2 covers 8 bases. From germline, CDR1 is SGHAT and CDR2 FQNNGV. CDR3 size: 15 residues. J gave up 3 bases and V 1 base, and 2 bases lay outside the gene matches.

The chain carries TRBV27 and TRBJ2-7; maybe TRBD2 (6 bases). Trimming removed 6 bases from V and 0 bases from J, with 12 bases in between. Germline V gene sequence: CDR1 MNHEY, CDR2 SMNVEV (reference sequence). CDR3 length: 14 residues. The CDR3 loop reads CASRPSDYSYEQYF. In DNA, the CDR3 is TGTGCCAGCAGACCCTCGGACTACTCCTACGAGCAGTACTTC.

This chain connects TRBV5-5 to TRBJ1-5; D call uncertain. CDR1 and CDR2 from the germline V gene are SGHKS and YYEKEE (reference sequence). The CDR3 contains 13 residues. V was shortened by 4 bases and J by 7 bases, with 12 bases between the two germline ends. The CDR3 DNA follows: TGTGCCAGCAGCCCCGAAATCAGGCAGCCCCAGCATTTT. Translating gives CASSPEIRQPQHF.

This clone was detected once. The chain employs TRBV5-1 and TRBJ1-1, with D hard to call. The germline V gene has CDR1 SGHRS and CDR2 YFSETQ. Trimming pared 4 bases from V and 1 base from J, leaving 14 bases between. The CDR3 is 15 residues long. This chain's CDR3 is CASSLDLPTNTEAFF. The CDR3 region has the DNA TGCGCCAGCAGCCTGGACTTACCGACGAACACTGAAGCTTTCTTT.

V gene TRBV9 combines with J gene TRBJ2-7; D is unclear. CDR3 size: 13 residues. With 0 bases removed from V and 3 bases from J, the gap between germline ends came to 7 bases. From germline, CDR1 is SGDLS and CDR2 YYNGEE. The CDR3 loop is CASSVGFGYEQYF. Here the CDR3 DNA reads TGTGCCAGCAGCGTAGGGTTCGGCTACGAGCAGTACTTC. Filled out from reference TRBV9 and TRBJ2-7, the complete variable domain reads DSGVTQTPKHLITATGQRVTLRCSPRSGDLSVYWYQQSLDQGLQFLIQYYNGEERAKGNILERFSAQQFPDLHSELNLSSLELGDSALYFCASSVGFGYEQYFGPGTRLTVT.

This clone has a single count. The chain combines TRBV7-8 with TRBJ2-3, with D tentatively TRBD2 (6 bases). Trimming cost V 2 bases and J 2 bases, with 11 bases left between them. The CDR3 has 15 amino acids. Germline V gives CDR1 SGHVS, CDR2 FQNEAQ. CDR3 protein: CASSLHPLATDTQYF. DNA of the CDR3: TGTGCCAGCAGCTTACATCCACTAGCCACAGATACGCAGTATTTT.

The CDR3 DNA reads TGTGCCAGCAGCTTAGAGGTCCCGAACACTGAAGCTTTCTTT. It is translated as CASSLEVPNTEAFF. This chain uses TRBV7-2 with TRBJ1-1; D uncertain. This CDR3 has 14 residues. Germline V gene data show CDR1 as SGHTA and CDR2 as FQGNSA. V lost 1 base to trimming and J lost 1 base, with 7 bases between them.

This CDR3 is CASSHRGEQYF. The CDR3 DNA is TGTGCCAGCAGTCACAGGGGTGAGCAGTACTTC. The chain has TRBV25-1 and TRBJ2-7; 7 bases agree with TRBD1. Germline CDR1 and CDR2: MGHDK and SYGVNS. The CDR3 length is 11 residues. V was pared by 5 bases and J by 7 bases, with 2 bases of the junction left unmatched.

V usage is TRBV9 and J usage is TRBJ2-2; TRBD2 is a possible D gene (6 bases). Trimming took 1 base from V and 6 from J, leaving 13 bases between them. The CDR3 spans 15 residues. Per the germline V gene, CDR1 is SGDLS and CDR2 is YYNGEE. CDR3 residues: CASSVFRERAGELFF. In DNA form, the CDR3 reads TGTGCCAGCAGCGTATTTCGGGAGCGGGCCGGGGAGCTGTTTTTT.

The V and J genes are TRBV5-6 and TRBJ1-1; D is possibly TRBD1 (6 bases). The CDR3 loop spans 15 amino acids. Germline CDR1 SGHDT, CDR2 YYEEEE. V shed 4 bases and J shed 2 bases, with 15 bases lying between them. CDR3 amino acids: CASSLLSGDNTEAFF. CDR3 in DNA: TGTGCCAGCAGCCTCTTATCAGGGGACAACACTGAAGCTTTCTTT.

The J gene is TRBJ1-5, the V gene TRBV19; D might be TRBD1 (5 bases). The CDR3 has 14 amino acids. Trimming cost V 3 bases and J 5 bases, with 11 bases left between them. Germline V gene data show CDR1 as LNHDA and CDR2 as SQIVND (reference sequence). The DNA of the CDR3 is TGTGCCAGTAGTATCTTCAGGGTCGATCAGCCCCAGCATTTT. Amino acids: CASSIFRVDQPQHF.